The source of this T cell receptor beta chain is a study of T-cell reconstitution after alpha-beta-depleted transplantation in children listed by TCRdb under 2016. General notes on the study: The study quantitatively tracked T-cell immune reconstitution after TCRalphabeta/CD19-depleted allogeneic hematopoietic cell transplantation in children using TCR repertoire profiling.

The time point label, read with the paper, signifies: day 60 (about 2 months) after transplantation. Sample treatment or condition, as interpreted from the label and publication: allogeneic hematopoietic cell transplantation with graft depleted of TCRalphabeta T cells and CD19 B cells. Transplant recipients were children who received TCRalphabeta/CD19-depleted allogeneic hematopoietic cell grafts. The library was built by means of PCR. The instrument was an Illumina HiSeq 2500. TCR library preparation used molecular barcoding, with unique molecular identifiers applied to normalize quantification of the TCRbeta repertoire. The public reads were quality trimmed at Q25 with fastp and then assembled into clones with MiXCR by TCRdb, keeping productive beta chains. Each entry is one CDR3 protein sequence, shown with its most common DNA and genes. This sample gives tens of thousands of distinct CDR3 sequences in total; approximately 6.9% of them show up just once. Jointly, the top ten make up 25% to 35% of the sample.

Reading from cysteine to phenylalanine, the CDR3 counts 14 amino acids. Solely the CDR3 DNA is kept, with 42 bases framed from the first base. CDR1 and CDR2 were assigned from the germline V gene as MGHRA and YSYEKL. Trimming at the junction amounts to 1 base on V and 4 bases on J, and the germline ends lie 7 bases apart. This clonotype was observed at least ten times. It has no known antigen specificity. No much larger clone is present one base from it, and per-base qualities are unavailable. General findings and caveats noted by the study authors: Hyperexpanded clone frequencies declined over subsequent months; after one year, T-cell counts and TCRbeta diversity were mostly attributed to newly produced T cells. In some patients, the high TCRbeta diversity seen at day 60 was put down to recipient T cells and intrathymic progenitors that had survived conditioning. About two months after transplant, the apparently early recovery of alphabetaT-cell counts reportedly depended on just several hundred clones that had expanded rapidly and came from non-depleted graft cells.

Here the sequenced sample was peripheral blood, taken 60 days after TCRalphabeta/CD19-depleted stem cell transplant. Recombination linked TRBV4-1 to TRBJ2-2; a tentative D call is TRBD1 (5 bases match). The sequence derives from a child younger than two who had a stem cell transplant for acute myeloid leukemia, so the T cells may come from the graft donor. The CDR3: CASSQVRATGELFF. Here is the DNA: TGCGCCAGCAGCCAAGTCAGGGCCACCGGGGAGCTGTTTTTT.